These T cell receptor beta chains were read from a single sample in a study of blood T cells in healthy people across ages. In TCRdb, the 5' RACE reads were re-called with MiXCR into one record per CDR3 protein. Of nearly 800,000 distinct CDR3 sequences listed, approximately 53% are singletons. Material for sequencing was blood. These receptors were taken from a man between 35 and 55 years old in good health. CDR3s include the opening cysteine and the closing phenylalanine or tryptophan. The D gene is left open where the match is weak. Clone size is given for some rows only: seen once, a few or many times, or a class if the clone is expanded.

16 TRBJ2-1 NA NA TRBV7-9 CASSPIYGLAYNEQFF TGTGCCAGCAGCCCCATTTATGGGTTAGCCTACAATGAGCAGTTCTTC
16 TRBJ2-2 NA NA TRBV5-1 CASSSEPSILGGELFF TGCGCCAGCAGCTCCGAACCGTCTATCTTAGGCGGGGAGCTGTTTTTT
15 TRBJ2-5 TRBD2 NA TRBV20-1 CSAERSLAGTRGQYF TGCAGTGCCGAGAGGTCGCTAGCGGGGACAAGGGGCCAGTACTTC
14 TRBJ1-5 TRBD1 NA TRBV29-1 CSVAPGQGEQPQHF TGCAGCGTGGCGCCAGGACAGGGTGAGCAGCCCCAGCATTTT
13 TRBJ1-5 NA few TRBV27 CASSHGRNQPQHF TGTGCCAGCAGTCACGGACGGAATCAGCCCCAGCATTTT
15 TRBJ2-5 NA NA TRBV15 CATSRDGQGQETQYF TGTGCCACCAGCAGAGATGGGCAGGGCCAAGAGACCCAGTACTTC
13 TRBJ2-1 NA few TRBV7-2 CASSLAQDRSQFF TGTGCCAGCAGCTTAGCCCAGGACAGATCGCAGTTCTTC
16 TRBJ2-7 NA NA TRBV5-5 CASSLGARTVQGEQYF TGTGCCAGCAGCTTGGGGGCCCGGACAGTCCAAGGCGAGCAGTACTTC
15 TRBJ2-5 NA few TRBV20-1 CSARRPASLQETQYF TGCAGTGCTAGAAGGCCGGCCAGCCTCCAAGAGACCCAGTACTTC
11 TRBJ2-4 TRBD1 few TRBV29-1 CSAMDRSVQYF TGCAGCGCCATGGACAGGTCGGTTCAGTACTTC
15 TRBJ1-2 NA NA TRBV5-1 CASSLGGTTNYGYTF TGCGCCAGCAGCTTGGGGGGGACTACTAACTATGGCTACACCTTC
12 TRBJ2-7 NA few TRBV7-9 CASSVTGFEQYF TGTGCCAGCAGCGTCACAGGGTTCGAGCAGTACTTC
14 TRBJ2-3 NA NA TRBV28 CASSLMIFGDTQYF TGTGCCAGCAGCTTAATGATCTTTGGAGATACGCAGTATTTT
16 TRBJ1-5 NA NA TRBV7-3 CASSSPDGVGNQPQHF TGTGCCAGCAGCTCCCCTGACGGGGTTGGCAATCAGCCCCAGCATTTT
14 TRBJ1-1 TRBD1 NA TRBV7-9 CASSPGQETYEAFF TGTGCCAGCAGTCCAGGACAGGAGACTTATGAAGCTTTCTTT
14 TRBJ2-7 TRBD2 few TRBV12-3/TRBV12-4 CARFSREDTYEQYF TGTGCCCGTTTTTCGCGGGAGGACACCTACGAGCAGTACTTC
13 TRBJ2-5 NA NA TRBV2 CASGADLGETQYF TGTGCCAGCGGAGCCGACCTAGGAGAGACCCAGTACTTC
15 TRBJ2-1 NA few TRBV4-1 CASSQNDINLGEQFF TGCGCCAGCAGCCAGAATGATATCAACCTAGGTGAGCAGTTCTTC
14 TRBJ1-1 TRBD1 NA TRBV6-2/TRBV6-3 CASSYQGGSTEAFF TGTGCCAGCAGTTACCAGGGGGGAAGCACTGAAGCTTTCTTT
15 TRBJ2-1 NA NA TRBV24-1 CATSDSPTSYNEQFF TGTGCCACCAGTGATTCGCCAACGTCTTACAATGAGCAGTTCTTC
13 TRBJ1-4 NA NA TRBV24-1 CATAGAVGEKLFF TGTGCCACCGCTGGGGCAGTGGGTGAAAAACTGTTTTTT
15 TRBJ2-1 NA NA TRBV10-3 CAISESQESYNEQFF TGTGCCATCAGTGAGTCACAGGAGTCCTACAATGAGCAGTTCTTC
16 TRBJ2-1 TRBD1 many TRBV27 CASSPPPTGWGNEQFF TGTGCCAGCAGTCCGCCACCGACAGGGTGGGGCAATGAGCAGTTCTTC
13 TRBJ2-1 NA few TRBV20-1 CSASSLGYNEQFF TGCAGTGCTTCTTCTCTAGGGTACAATGAGCAGTTCTTC
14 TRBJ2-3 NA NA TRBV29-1 CSLIGIGGEDTQYF TGCAGCTTGATAGGGATCGGTGGAGAAGATACGCAGTATTTT
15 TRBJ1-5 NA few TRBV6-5 CASSYSVGAEQPQHF TGTGCCAGCAGTTACTCGGTAGGGGCGGAGCAGCCCCAGCATTTT
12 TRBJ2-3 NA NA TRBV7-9 CASSFSAITQYF TGTGCCAGCAGCTTCTCAGCGATAACGCAGTATTTT
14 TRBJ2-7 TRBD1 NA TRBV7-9 CASSVRTGPYEQYF TGTGCCAGCAGCGTACGGACAGGGCCTTACGAGCAGTACTTC